The T cell receptor beta chain described here comes from a study of cytomegalovirus exposure and HLA in healthy donors. Findings of the study overall: The study put 160 or so TCR beta chains on its list as cytomegalovirus-associated. Most TCR sequences showed up rarely, but some public TCRs showed up in many donors.

V lost 1 base and J lost 14, with 12 bases in between. The CDR3 is 12 residues long. In germline, CDR1 is SGHTA, CDR2 FQGNSA. Method: immunoSEQ multiplex PCR; TCRdb's copy keeps in-frame clones and lacks some. Of tens of thousands of clones in the sample, less than 95% were seen once. Regarding this clone: Antigen specificity is unknown.

The V call is TRBV7-2, the J call TRBJ2-1; D perhaps matches TRBD2 (6 bases). The clonotype was recovered from a woman under 30 in good health and CMV-seronegative. Material for sequencing was PBMCs. This chain's CDR3 is CASSLVGGKEFF. CDR3 coding DNA: TGTGCCAGCAGCTTAGTTGGGGGGAAAGAGTTCTTC.